This T cell receptor (beta chain) was obtained from a study of cytomegalovirus exposure and HLA in healthy donors. Notes on the study in general: The study recorded 160 or so TCR beta chains that were cytomegalovirus-associated.

Germline V gives CDR1 SGHNT, CDR2 YENEEA. This CDR3 spans 13 amino acids. Between the trimmed V and J ends, which lost 8 bases and 1 base, there was a span of 11 bases. For this clone: Its antigen remains unknown.

Clones were sequenced by immunoSEQ multiplex PCR, and TCRdb holds only the in-frame ones, with some missing. The table records 100,000 to 150,000 clones, about 88% of them present only once. The TCR originated in a man younger than 45 in good health and CMV-seronegative. Sequencing was carried out using PBMCs. The chain joins TRBV11-3 to TRBJ2-5; D may be TRBD1 (5 bases). The CDR3 protein is CASSLRAQETQYF. As DNA, the CDR3 is TGTGCCAGCTCACTCAGGGCCCAAGAGACCCAGTACTTC.